This T cell receptor (beta chain) was sequenced in a study of blood T cells in healthy people across ages. Combining a sample-barcoded 5' primer with a J-beta primer mix, a second PCR ran for about 7 to 12 cycles. Using its own MiXCR run on the 5' RACE reads, TCRdb lists one record per CDR3 protein. The sample has some 760,000 distinct CDR3 sequences; around 25% are singletons. This same sample was also part of a study on T cells of mothers and their children.

The source of this sequence is a boy under 18 in good health. Sequencing input: blood.

CDR3: CSARLAGRSSYNSPLHF. The DNA for the CDR3 is TGCAGTGCTAGATTGGCAGGCCGTAGCTCCTATAATTCACCCCTCCACTTT. The chain links TRBV20-1 to TRBJ1-6; D is unresolved. Germline CDR1 reads DFQATT; CDR2 reads SNEGSKA (reference sequence). The CDR3 extends over 17 amino acids. V was clipped by 2 bases and J by 0 bases, with 14 bases between them.